This TCR beta chain was recorded in a study of naive and memory T cell subsets. This clonotype appeared a few times. An equimolar mix of two oligonucleotides served as the beta constant-region primer for TRBC1 and TRBC2. An oligonucleotide with the SP2 primer and a 12-nucleotide UMI was ligated to the cDNA 3' end. TCRdb called the UMI-ligation and nested PCR reads again in MiXCR, with one record for every CDR3 protein. The data hold some 150,000 distinct CDR3 sequences, with around 15% observed a single time. Cells stained for CD3, CD4, CD8, CD45RA, CD27 and viability were sorted into four CD45RA/CD27 subsets. This CDR3 comprises 17 residues. CDR1 is GTSNPN and CDR2 is SVGIG in the germline V gene (reference sequence). Trimming at V came to 4 bases and at J to 1 base, leaving 13 bases not matched to a gene.

The receptor comes from a human donor in good health. The sequencing input was naive CD4+ T cells from blood. The chain has TRBV30 and TRBJ2-1; TRBD1 matches 7 bases. CDR3: CAWTKTYRGYSYNEQFF. For the CDR3, the DNA is TGTGCCTGGACCAAAACATACAGGGGTTATTCCTACAATGAGCAGTTCTTC. The whole variable domain, filled in from reference TRBV30 and TRBJ2-1, reads SQTIHQWPATLVQPVGSPLSLECTVEGTSNPNLYWYRQAAGRGLQLLFYSVGIGQISSEVPQNLSASRPQDRQFILSSKKLLLSDSGFYLCAWTKTYRGYSYNEQFFGPGTRLTVL.